One sample yielded the 7 T cell receptor beta chains listed below, sequenced in a study of T cell responses to AZD1222 COVID-19 vaccine. Assay: immunoSEQ multiplex PCR; the TCRdb copy retains only in-frame clones and omits some. The table lists roughly 70,000 clones, approximately 79% of them singletons, with over 20% in the top ten. The starting material was peripheral blood, obtained on day 0 of MenACWY control vaccination. The receptors shown here come from an adult in good health.

The chain employs TRBV3-1 (or the pseudogene TRBV3-2) and TRBJ1-1; D may be TRBD1 (5 bases). Between the trimmed V and J ends, which lost 4 bases and 1 base, there was a span of 13 bases. CDR3 length equals 15 residues. Germline loops: CDR1 LGHDT, CDR2 YNNKEL (reference sequence). CDR3 DNA: TGTGCCAGCAGCCTTGCCTCGACAGCGAACACTGAAGCTTTCTTT. This gives the protein CASSLASTANTEAFF.

The chain recombines TRBV7-2 with TRBJ2-2; 8 bases are shared with TRBD2. The junction had 3 bases not matched to a gene; V was cut back by 1 base and J by 5 bases. Germline lookup yields CDR1 SGHTA and CDR2 FQGNSA. The CDR3 is made up of 15 amino acids. CDR3 DNA: TGTGCCAGCAGCTTAGGGGCGGGGGGAACCGGGGAGCTGTTTTTT. The encoded protein is CASSLGAGGTGELFF.

The chain has TRBV5-4 and TRBJ2-5; TRBD2 aligns across 7 bases. Germline trimming cut 3 bases from V and 2 bases from J; bases unmatched to any gene: 10. Germline V gene lookup returns CDR1 SGHNT and CDR2 YYREEE (reference sequence). This CDR3 spans 16 amino acids. This CDR3 reads CASSSQISGPQETQYF. The CDR3 bases are TGTGCCAGCAGCTCTCAAATTAGCGGGCCACAAGAGACCCAGTACTTC.

The genes are TRBV6-1 and TRBJ2-1; 11 bases are a match to TRBD1. Germline CDR1 reads MNHNS; CDR2 reads SASEGT. This CDR3 comprises 18 residues. The V segment lost 4 bases and the J segment 2 bases; nucleotides outside the gene matches: 10. The CDR3 sequence: CASSAGQGAPLAYNEQFF. The CDR3 region has the DNA TGTGCCAGCAGTGCTGGACAGGGGGCTCCCTTAGCCTACAATGAGCAGTTCTTC.

V usage is TRBV30 and J usage is TRBJ2-7; D perhaps matches TRBD1 (5 bases). Germline CDR1 GTSNPN, CDR2 SVGIG (reference sequence). This CDR3 comprises 14 residues. V lost 4 bases to trimming and J lost 0 bases, with 13 bases between them. Written as DNA, the CDR3 is TGTGCCTGGAACAGGTTAAAGGGCTCCTACGAGCAGTACTTC. Its translation is CAWNRLKGSYEQYF.

The rearrangement joins TRBV5-6 to TRBJ2-2; 10 bases are a match to TRBD1. The V gene's germline CDR1 is SGHDT and CDR2 YYEEEE. CDR3 length equals 14 residues. The V gene end was trimmed by 7 bases and the J gene end by 6 bases; junction bases not matched to a gene: 6. CDR3 in amino acids: CASLGQGIPGELFF. CDR3 bases: TGTGCCAGCTTGGGACAGGGGATTCCCGGGGAGCTGTTTTTT.

J is TRBJ2-5 and V is TRBV19; D is unclear. V was shortened by 4 bases and J by 1 base, with 7 bases between the two germline ends. This CDR3 region has 13 residues. The germline V gene has CDR1 LNHDA and CDR2 SQIVND (reference sequence). The CDR3 DNA sequence: TGTGCCAGTAGTACGCTCGCCCAAGAGACCCAGTACTTC. Translated: CASSTLAQETQYF.